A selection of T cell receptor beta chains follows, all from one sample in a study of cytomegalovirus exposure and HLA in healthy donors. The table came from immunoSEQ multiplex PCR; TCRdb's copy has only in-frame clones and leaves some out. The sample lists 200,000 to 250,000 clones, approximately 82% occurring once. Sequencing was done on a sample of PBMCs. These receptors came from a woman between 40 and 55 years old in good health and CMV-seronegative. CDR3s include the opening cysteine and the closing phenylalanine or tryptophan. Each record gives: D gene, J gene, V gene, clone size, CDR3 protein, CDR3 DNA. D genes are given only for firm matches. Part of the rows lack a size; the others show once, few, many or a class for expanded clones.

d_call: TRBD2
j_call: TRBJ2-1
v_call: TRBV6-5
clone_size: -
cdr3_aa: CASSSGLAGVNEQFF
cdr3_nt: TGTGCCAGCAGTTCCGGACTAGCGGGGGTTAATGAGCAGTTCTTC

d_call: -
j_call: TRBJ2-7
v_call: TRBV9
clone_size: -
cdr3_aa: CASSEGGASYEQYF
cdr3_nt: TGTGCCAGCAGCGAGGGGGGGGCCTCTTACGAGCAGTACTTC

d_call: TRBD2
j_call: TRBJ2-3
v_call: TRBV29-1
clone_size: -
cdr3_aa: CSVEVRRGGSDTQYF
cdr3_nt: TGCAGCGTTGAAGTGAGGCGGGGGGGGTCAGATACGCAGTATTTT

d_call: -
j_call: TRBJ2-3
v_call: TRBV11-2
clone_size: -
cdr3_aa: CASSEGVPSTDTQYF
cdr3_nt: TGTGCCAGCAGCGAAGGAGTTCCTAGCACAGATACGCAGTATTTT

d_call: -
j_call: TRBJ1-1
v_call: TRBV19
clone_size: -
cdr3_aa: CASSMGLSTEAFF
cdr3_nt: TGTGCCAGTAGTATGGGGCTTAGCACTGAAGCTTTCTTT

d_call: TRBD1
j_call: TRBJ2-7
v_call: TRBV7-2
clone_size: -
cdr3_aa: CASSFRQGAYEQYF
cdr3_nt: TGTGCCAGCAGCTTTAGGCAGGGGGCCTACGAGCAGTACTTC

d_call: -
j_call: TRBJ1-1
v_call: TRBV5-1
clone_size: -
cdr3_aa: CASSLLPVGENTEAFF
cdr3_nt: TGCGCCAGCAGCTTGTTACCAGTGGGAGAGAACACTGAAGCTTTCTTT

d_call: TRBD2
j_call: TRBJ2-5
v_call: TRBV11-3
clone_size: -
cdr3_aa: CASSLGASGQETQYF
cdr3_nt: TGTGCCAGCAGCTTAGGGGCTAGCGGACAAGAGACCCAGTACTTC

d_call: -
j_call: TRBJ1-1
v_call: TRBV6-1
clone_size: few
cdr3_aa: CASFDGVYNTEAFF
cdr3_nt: TGTGCCAGCTTCGACGGGGTTTATAACACTGAAGCTTTCTTT

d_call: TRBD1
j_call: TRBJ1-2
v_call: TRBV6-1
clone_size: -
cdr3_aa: CASSRDRGSHGYTF
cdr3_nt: TGTGCCAGCAGTCGAGACAGGGGGAGCCATGGCTACACCTTC

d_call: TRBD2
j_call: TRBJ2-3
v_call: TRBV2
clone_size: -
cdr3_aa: CASSSGGGTDTQYF
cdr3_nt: TGTGCCAGCAGTAGCGGGGGGGGCACCGATACGCAGTATTTT

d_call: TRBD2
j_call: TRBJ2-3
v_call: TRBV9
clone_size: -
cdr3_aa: CASSVESGGPRDTQYF
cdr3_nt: TGTGCCAGCAGCGTAGAATCGGGGGGGCCTAGGGATACGCAGTATTTT

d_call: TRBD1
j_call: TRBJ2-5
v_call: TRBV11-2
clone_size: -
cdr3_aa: CASSHSTGGQETQYF
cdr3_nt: TGTGCCAGCAGCCACTCGACAGGGGGGCAAGAGACCCAGTACTTC

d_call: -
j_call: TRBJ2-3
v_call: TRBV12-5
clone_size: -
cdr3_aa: CASGSSSGRSTDTQYF
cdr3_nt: TGTGCTAGTGGCTCCAGTAGCGGTAGGAGCACAGATACGCAGTATTTT

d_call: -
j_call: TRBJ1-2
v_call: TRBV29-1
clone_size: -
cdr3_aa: CSVEDWGDGRRGYTF
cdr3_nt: TGCAGCGTTGAAGACTGGGGAGACGGCCGGAGAGGCTACACCTTC

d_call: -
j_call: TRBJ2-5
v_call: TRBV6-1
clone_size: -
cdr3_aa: CASSEVQSLGRETQYF
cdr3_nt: TGTGCCAGCAGTGAGGTTCAAAGTTTGGGGAGGGAGACCCAGTACTTC

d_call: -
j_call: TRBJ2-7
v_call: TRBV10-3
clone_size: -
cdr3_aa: CAISESPGQSYEQYF
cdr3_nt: TGTGCCATCAGTGAGTCTCCCGGACAGAGCTACGAGCAGTACTTC

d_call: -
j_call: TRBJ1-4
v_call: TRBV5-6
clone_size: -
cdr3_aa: CASTPGGGQNEKLFF
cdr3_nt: TGTGCCAGCACCCCGGGGGGGGGACAAAATGAAAAACTGTTTTTT

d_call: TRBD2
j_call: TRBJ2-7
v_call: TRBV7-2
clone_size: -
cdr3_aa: CASSLGLAGVAYEQYF
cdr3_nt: TGTGCCAGCAGCCTGGGACTAGCGGGGGTAGCCTACGAGCAGTACTTC

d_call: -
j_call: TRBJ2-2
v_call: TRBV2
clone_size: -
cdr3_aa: CALSSQTVSTGELFF
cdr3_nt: TGTGCCCTAAGCTCTCAGACAGTAAGCACCGGGGAGCTGTTTTTT

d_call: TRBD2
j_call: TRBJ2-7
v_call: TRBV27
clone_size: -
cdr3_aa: CASSSPQGGGSYEQYF
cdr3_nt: TGTGCCAGCAGTTCCCCCCAGGGCGGGGGGTCCTACGAGCAGTACTTC

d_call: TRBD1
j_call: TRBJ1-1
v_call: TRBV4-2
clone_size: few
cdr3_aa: CASSHRTGSGTEAFF
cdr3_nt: TGTGCCAGCAGCCACCGGACAGGGAGCGGCACTGAAGCTTTCTTT

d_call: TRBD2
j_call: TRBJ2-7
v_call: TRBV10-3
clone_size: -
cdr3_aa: CAAGDRHWEGYEQYF
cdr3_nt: TGTGCCGCGGGGGACCGACACTGGGAGGGTTACGAGCAGTACTTC

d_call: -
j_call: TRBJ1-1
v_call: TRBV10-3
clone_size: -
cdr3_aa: CAINRVKGNTEAFF
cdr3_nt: TGTGCCATCAACAGGGTTAAGGGGAACACTGAAGCTTTCTTT

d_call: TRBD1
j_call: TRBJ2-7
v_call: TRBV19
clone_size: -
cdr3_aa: CASTGTGRSYEQYF
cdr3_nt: TGTGCCAGCACCGGGACAGGTCGCTCCTACGAGCAGTACTTC

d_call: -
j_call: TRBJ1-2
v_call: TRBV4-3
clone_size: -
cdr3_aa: CASSRQVTGDNYGYTF
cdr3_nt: TGCGCCAGCAGTCGCCAGGTAACAGGCGACAACTATGGCTACACCTTC

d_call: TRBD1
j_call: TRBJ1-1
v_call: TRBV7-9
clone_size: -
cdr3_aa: CASSPRPGQGRDTEAFF
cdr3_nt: TGTGCCAGCAGCCCCCGGCCGGGACAGGGGCGGGACACTGAAGCTTTCTTT

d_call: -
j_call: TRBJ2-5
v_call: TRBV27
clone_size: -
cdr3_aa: CASSWGRRETQYF
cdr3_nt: TGTGCCAGCAGTTGGGGGAGGAGGGAGACCCAGTACTTC

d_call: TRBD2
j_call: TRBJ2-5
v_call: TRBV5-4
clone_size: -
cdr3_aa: CASSSPGGPETQYF
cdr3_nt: TGTGCCAGCAGCTCTCCGGGGGGGCCGGAGACCCAGTACTTC

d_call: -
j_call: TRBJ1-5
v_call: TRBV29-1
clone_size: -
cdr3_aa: CSVGVSGQPQHF
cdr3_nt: TGCAGCGTTGGGGTGTCGGGTCAGCCCCAGCATTTT

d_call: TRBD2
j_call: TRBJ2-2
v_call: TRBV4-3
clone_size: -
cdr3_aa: CASSRTRIAGGSNTGELFF
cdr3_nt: TGCGCCAGCAGCCGAACAAGAATAGCGGGGGGGTCGAACACCGGGGAGCTGTTTTTT

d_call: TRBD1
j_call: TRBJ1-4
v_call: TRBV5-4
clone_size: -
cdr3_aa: CASSFQGVDEKLFF
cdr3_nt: TGTGCCAGCAGCTTCCAGGGGGTGGATGAAAAACTGTTTTTT

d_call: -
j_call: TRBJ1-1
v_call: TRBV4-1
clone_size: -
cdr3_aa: CASSQPGGDEAFF
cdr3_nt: TGCGCCAGCAGCCAACCGGGGGGAGATGAAGCTTTCTTT

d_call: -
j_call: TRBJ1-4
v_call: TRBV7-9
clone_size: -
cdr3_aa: CASSLISEKLFF
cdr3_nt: TGTGCCAGCAGCTTAATATCTGAAAAACTGTTTTTT

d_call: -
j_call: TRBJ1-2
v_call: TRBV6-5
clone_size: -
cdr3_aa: CASSRNTGQRGYTF
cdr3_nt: TGTGCCAGCAGCCGCAACACAGGGCAGCGAGGCTACACCTTC

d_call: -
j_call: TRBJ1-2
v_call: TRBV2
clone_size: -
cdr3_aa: CASSEDTGYGYTF
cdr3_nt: TGTGCCAGCAGTGAAGATACAGGGTATGGCTACACCTTC

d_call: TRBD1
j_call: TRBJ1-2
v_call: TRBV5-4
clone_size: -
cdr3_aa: CASSLDEGQQPNYGYTF
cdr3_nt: TGTGCCAGCAGCTTGGACGAGGGACAGCAACCCAACTATGGCTACACCTTC

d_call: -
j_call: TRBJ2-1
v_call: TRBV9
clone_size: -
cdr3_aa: CASGLASYNEQFF
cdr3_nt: TGTGCCAGCGGGCTAGCGAGTTACAATGAGCAGTTCTTC

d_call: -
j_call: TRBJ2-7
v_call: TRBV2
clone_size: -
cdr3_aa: CASLLGSQGEQYF
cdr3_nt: TGTGCCAGCCTCTTGGGCTCCCAGGGGGAGCAGTACTTC

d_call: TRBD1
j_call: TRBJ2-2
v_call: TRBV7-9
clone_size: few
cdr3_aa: CASSRTGEGTGELFF
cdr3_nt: TGTGCCAGCAGCCGGACAGGGGAAGGGACCGGGGAGCTGTTTTTT

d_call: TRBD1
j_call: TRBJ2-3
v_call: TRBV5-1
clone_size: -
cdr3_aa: CASSLATGGHSDTQYF
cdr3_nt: TGCGCCAGCAGCTTGGCGACAGGGGGCCACTCGGATACGCAGTATTTT